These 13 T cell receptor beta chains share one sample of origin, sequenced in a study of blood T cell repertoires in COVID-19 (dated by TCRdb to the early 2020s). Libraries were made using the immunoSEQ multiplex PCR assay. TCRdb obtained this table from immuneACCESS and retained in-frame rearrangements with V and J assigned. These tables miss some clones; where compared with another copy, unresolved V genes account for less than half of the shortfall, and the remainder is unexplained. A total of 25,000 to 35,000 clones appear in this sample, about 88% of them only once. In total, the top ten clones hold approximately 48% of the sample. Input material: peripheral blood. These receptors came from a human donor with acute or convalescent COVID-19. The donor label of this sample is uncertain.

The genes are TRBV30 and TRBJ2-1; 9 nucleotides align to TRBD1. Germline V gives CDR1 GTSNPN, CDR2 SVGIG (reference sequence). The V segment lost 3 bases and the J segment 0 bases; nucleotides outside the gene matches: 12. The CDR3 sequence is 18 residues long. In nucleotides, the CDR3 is TGTGCCTGGAGGGCACTTACAGGGGGCCTAAGCTCCTACAATGAGCAGTTCTTC. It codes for CAWRALTGGLSSYNEQFF. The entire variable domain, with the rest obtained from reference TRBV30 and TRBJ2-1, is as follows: SQTIHQWPATLVQPVGSPLSLECTVEGTSNPNLYWYRQAAGRGLQLLFYSVGIGQISSEVPQNLSASRPQDRQFILSSKKLLLSDSGFYLCAWRALTGGLSSYNEQFFGPGTRLTVL.

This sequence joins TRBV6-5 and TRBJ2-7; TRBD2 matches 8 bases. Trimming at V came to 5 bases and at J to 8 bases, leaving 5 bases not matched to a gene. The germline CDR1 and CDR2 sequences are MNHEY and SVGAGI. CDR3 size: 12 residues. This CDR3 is CASSQTSEKQYF. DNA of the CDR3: TGTGCCAGCAGTCAGACTAGCGAGAAGCAGTACTTC.

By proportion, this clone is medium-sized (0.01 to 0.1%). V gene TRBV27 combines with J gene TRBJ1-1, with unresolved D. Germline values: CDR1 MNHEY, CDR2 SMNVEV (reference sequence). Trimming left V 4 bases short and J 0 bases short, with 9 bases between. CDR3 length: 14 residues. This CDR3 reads CASSSTVMNTEAFF. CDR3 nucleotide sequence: TGTGCCAGCAGTTCAACAGTTATGAACACTGAAGCTTTCTTT.

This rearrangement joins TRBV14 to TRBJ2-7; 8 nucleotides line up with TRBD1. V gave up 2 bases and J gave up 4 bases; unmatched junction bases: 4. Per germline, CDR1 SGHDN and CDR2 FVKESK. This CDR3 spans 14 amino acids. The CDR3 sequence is CASSQKDRGYEQYF. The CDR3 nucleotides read TGTGCCAGCAGCCAAAAAGACAGGGGATACGAGCAGTACTTC.

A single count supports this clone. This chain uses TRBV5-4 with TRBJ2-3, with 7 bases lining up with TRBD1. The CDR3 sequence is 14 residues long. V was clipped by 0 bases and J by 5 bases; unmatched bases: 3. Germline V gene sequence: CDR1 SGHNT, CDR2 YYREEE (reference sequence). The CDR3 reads CASSLGGGGDTQYF. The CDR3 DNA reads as TGTGCCAGCAGCTTGGGAGGGGGCGGAGATACGCAGTATTTT.

DNA for the CDR3: TGTGCCAGTACCAAGGGGGCCGGGAATGAAAAACTGTTTTTT. Amino acids: CASTKGAGNEKLFF. The chain uses TRBV19 and TRBJ1-4; TRBD1 agrees at 7 bases. V lost 7 bases and J lost 5; bases outside the gene matches: 7. Germline lookup yields CDR1 LNHDA and CDR2 SQIVND (reference sequence). CDR3 length: 14 residues.

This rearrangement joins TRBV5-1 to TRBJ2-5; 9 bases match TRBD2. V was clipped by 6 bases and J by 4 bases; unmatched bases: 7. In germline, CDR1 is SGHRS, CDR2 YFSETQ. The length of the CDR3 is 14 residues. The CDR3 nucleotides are TGCGCCAGCACCCAGGGACTAGCCCGAGAGACCCAGTACTTC. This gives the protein CASTQGLARETQYF.

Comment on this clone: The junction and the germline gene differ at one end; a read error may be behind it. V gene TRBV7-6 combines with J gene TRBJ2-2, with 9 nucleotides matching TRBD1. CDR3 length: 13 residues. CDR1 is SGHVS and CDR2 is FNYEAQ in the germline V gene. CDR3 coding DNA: TGTGCCAGCGGGACAGGGAACCCCGGGGAGCTGTTTTTT. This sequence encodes CASGTGNPGELFF.

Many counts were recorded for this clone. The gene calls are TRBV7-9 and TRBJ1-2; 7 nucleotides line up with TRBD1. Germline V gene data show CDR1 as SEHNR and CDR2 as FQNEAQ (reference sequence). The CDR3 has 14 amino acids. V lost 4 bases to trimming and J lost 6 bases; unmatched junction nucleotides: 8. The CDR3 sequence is CASSSERRGNGYTF. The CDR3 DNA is TGTGCCAGCAGCTCCGAGCGCAGGGGGAATGGCTACACCTTC.

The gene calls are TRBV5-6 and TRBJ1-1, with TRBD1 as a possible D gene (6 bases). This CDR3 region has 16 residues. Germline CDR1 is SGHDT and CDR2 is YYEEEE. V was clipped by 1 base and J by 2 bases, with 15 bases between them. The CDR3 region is CASSLHGQGPNTEAFF. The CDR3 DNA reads TGTGCCAGCAGCTTGCACGGGCAGGGGCCCAACACTGAAGCTTTCTTT.

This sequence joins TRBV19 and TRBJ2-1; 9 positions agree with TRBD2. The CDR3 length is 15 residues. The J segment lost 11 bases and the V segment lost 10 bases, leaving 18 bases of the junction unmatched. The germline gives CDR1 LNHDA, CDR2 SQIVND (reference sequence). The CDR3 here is CATSTSPAGGAKQFF. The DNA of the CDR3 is TGTGCCACGAGTACTAGCCCAGCGGGAGGAGCAAAGCAGTTCTTC.

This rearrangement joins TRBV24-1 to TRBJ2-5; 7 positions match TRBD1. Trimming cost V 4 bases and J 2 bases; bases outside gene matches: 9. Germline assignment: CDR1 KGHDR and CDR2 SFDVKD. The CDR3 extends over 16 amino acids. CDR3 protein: CATSEPGTAQQETQYF. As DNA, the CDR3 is TGTGCCACCAGTGAGCCCGGGACAGCCCAGCAAGAGACCCAGTACTTC.

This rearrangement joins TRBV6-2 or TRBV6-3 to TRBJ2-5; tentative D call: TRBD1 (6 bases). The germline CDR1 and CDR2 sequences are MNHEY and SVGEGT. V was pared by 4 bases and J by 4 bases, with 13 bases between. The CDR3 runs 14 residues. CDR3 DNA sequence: TGTGCCAGCAGTTCTGGGACAACCACAGAGACCCAGTACTTC. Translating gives CASSSGTTTETQYF.